The clone carrying this T cell receptor (beta chain) was counted only a few times. The entry originates in a study of T cells after yellow fever vaccination. Each CDR3 protein is one row after TCRdb ran MiXCR on the 5' RACE reads. Among just under 600,000 distinct CDR3 sequences listed, about 13% were seen once. This sample comprised PBMCs, obtained on the day of the yellow fever booster vaccination. The TCR comes from a man in his thirties or forties who received the YFV17D yellow fever vaccine.

The CDR3 protein is CASSLAGMDTGELFF. In nucleotides, the CDR3 is TGTGCCAGCAGCTTAGCGGGGATGGACACCGGGGAGCTGTTTTTT. The chain employs TRBV7-6 and TRBJ2-2; no reliable D call. Germline assignment: CDR1 SGHVS and CDR2 FNYEAQ. The CDR3 covers 15 residues. The germline V and J ends were trimmed by 0 bases and 3 bases, with 8 bases remaining between them.